This entry describes one T cell receptor (beta chain). Germline V gene lookup returns CDR1 MDHEN and CDR2 SYDVKM. V was trimmed by 6 bases and J by 2 bases, leaving 16 bases between them. CDR3 size: 15 residues. This specimen belongs to a study of blood T cell repertoires in COVID-19. About the study: The origin of the acute and convalescent COVID-19 samples was the United States, Italy and Spain. PBMCs, B-cell-depleted T cells, or T cells provided the cDNA or gDNA that made up the material.

Per the authors' pipeline: Cell counts per sample came from amplifying reference gene primers. Clones were sequenced by immunoSEQ multiplex PCR, and TCRdb holds only the in-frame ones, with some missing. V and J calls and clone size are copied from that table; D and trimming were computed from the DNA. The sample carries around 180,000 clones, around 74% recorded once. The chain employs TRBV28 and TRBJ2-5, with D tentatively TRBD1 (7 bases). Source material: peripheral blood. The clonotype comes from an elderly woman with acute or convalescent COVID-19. This chain's CDR3 is CASSLPGGKQETQYF. The CDR3 DNA sequence: TGTGCCAGCAGCTTACCAGGGGGGAAACAAGAGACCCAGTACTTC.